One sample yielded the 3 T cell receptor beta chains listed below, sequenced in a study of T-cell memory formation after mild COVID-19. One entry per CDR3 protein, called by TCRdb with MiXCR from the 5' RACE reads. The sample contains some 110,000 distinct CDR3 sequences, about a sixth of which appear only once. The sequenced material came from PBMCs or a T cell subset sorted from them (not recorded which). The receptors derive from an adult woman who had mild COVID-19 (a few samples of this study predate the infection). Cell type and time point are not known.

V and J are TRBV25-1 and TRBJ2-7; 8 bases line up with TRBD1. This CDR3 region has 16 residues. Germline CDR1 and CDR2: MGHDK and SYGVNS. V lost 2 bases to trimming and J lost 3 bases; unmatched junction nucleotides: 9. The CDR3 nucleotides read TGTGCCAGCAGTGAAGGTTTGACAGGGGCCTACTACGAGCAGTACTTC. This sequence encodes CASSEGLTGAYYEQYF.

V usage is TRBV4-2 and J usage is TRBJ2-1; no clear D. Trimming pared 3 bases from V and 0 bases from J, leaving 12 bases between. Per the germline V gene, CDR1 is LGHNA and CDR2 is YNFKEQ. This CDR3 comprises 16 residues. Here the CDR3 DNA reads TGTGCCAGCAGCCACCTGGCGCGGAGCTCCTACAATGAGCAGTTCTTC. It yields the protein CASSHLARSSYNEQFF.

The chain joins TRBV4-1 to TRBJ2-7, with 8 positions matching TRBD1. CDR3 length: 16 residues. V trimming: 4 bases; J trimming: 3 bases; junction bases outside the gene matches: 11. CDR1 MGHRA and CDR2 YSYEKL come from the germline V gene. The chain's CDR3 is CASSLVETGVRYEQYF. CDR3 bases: TGCGCCAGCAGCCTAGTGGAGACAGGGGTCCGCTACGAGCAGTACTTC.